Shown below are 7 T cell receptor beta chains from a single sample sequenced in a study of control samples from healthy donors and cancer patients (dated by TCRdb to 2018 to 2020). Library preparation employed the immunoSEQ multiplex PCR assay. Imported from immuneACCESS, the table was reduced by TCRdb to in-frame sequences with V and J called. These copies leave out some clones; in studies compared against another copy, an unresolved V gene accounts for under half, and the cause of the remainder is not known. The sample table lists around 110,000 clones, more than 75% of them with a count of one. Of the sample, less than 3% falls within the top ten clones. Sequenced sample: blood. Receptors were obtained from a woman aged 70-85 years in good health.

The rearrangement uses TRBV15 and TRBJ2-1; D unclear. Per the germline V gene, CDR1 is LNHNV and CDR2 is YYDKDF (reference sequence). V was pared by 5 bases and J by 4 bases, with 12 bases between. The CDR3 has 14 amino acids. The CDR3 DNA follows: TGTGCCACCAGCTCGGCTGGGCCTTACAATGAGCAGTTCTTC. Protein product: CATSSAGPYNEQFF.

This sequence joins TRBV7-9 and TRBJ1-4; the D gene is possibly TRBD1 (5 bases). The CDR3 sequence is 13 residues long. Germline assignment: CDR1 SEHNR and CDR2 FQNEAQ (reference sequence). V was clipped by 5 bases and J by 8 bases, with 12 bases between them. CDR3 protein: CASSPTSGEKLFF. The CDR3 DNA is TGTGCCAGCAGCCCGACCTCAGGGGAAAAACTGTTTTTT.

The CDR3 sequence is CASSQETETQYF. CDR3 nucleotides: TGTGCCAGCAGCCAAGAGACGGAGACCCAGTACTTC. The J gene is TRBJ2-5, the V gene TRBV4-2; D not certain. The germline V gene encodes CDR1 LGHNA and CDR2 YNFKEQ. The CDR3 is 12 residues long. The ends were cut back, 0 bases at V and 5 bases at J, with 4 bases in the middle.

This chain joins TRBV6-2 or TRBV6-3 and TRBJ2-1; D is ambiguous. V dropped 6 bases and J dropped 3 bases, with 6 bases sitting between them. CDR1 and CDR2 from the germline V gene are MNHEY and SVGEGT. This CDR3 has 12 residues. CDR3: CASSSDYNEQFF. The DNA for the CDR3 is TGTGCCAGCAGCTCGGACTACAATGAGCAGTTCTTC.

Here the CDR3 reads CSVNRATNEKLFF. The CDR3 DNA reads as TGCAGCGTAAACAGGGCAACTAATGAAAAACTGTTTTTT. The V gene is TRBV29-1, the J gene TRBJ1-4; a possible D gene is TRBD1 (6 bases). Germline values: CDR1 SQVTM, CDR2 ANQGSEA. The CDR3 is 13 residues long. The V end was cut by 6 bases, the J end by 0 bases, with 8 bases between.

The chain couples TRBV5-1 to TRBJ1-1; D unclear. CDR1 SGHRS and CDR2 YFSETQ come from the germline V gene. This CDR3 contains 15 residues. The germline V and J ends were trimmed by 4 bases and 5 bases, with 18 bases remaining between them. CDR3 in DNA: TGCGCCAGCAGCCTCCCCTCGGCTGTAAGGACTGAAGCTTTCTTT. Encoded protein: CASSLPSAVRTEAFF. Full variable domain (outside the CDR3, taken from reference TRBV5-1 and TRBJ1-1): KAGVTQTPRYLIKTRGQQVTLSCSPISGHRSVSWYQQTPGQGLQFLFEYFSETQRNKGNFPGRFSGRQFSNSRSEMNVSTLELGDSALYLCASSLPSAVRTEAFFGQGTRLTVV.

The chain is built from TRBV29-1 and TRBJ2-4; 7 bases are a match to TRBD2. The germline gives CDR1 SQVTM, CDR2 ANQGSEA. This CDR3 has 12 amino acids. The J segment lost 8 bases and the V segment lost 5 bases, leaving 6 bases of the junction unmatched. CDR3 sequence: CSVREATDIQYF. DNA of the CDR3: TGCAGCGTTCGGGAGGCTACGGACATTCAGTACTTC. The full variable domain, its missing parts supplied by reference TRBV29-1 and TRBJ2-4, is SAVISQKPSRDICQRGTSLTIQCQVDSQVTMMFWYRQQPGQSLTLIATANQGSEATYESGFVIDKFPISRPNLTFSTLTVSNMSPEDSSIYLCSVREATDIQYFGAGTRLSVL.